This paragraph covers one T cell receptor beta chain sequence. The clone's antigen remains unknown. No per-base quality is available; no much larger clone lies one base away. V drops 5 bases and J drops 6 bases, leaving 8 bases in between. The CDR3 runs 11 residues from the cysteine to the phenylalanine. Only the CDR3 DNA stays, 33 bases, in frame from base 1. The germline V gene encodes CDR1 SQVTM and CDR2 ANQGSEA. The library was built by means of 5' RACE. The listed sequencing device is NextSeq 500. The TCR library protocol attached unique molecular identifiers to individual cDNA molecules to correct for sequencing error and PCR bias. Both TCR alpha and beta chains were sequenced, and tight co-correlation was observed between alpha and beta sequence abundances in each sample. In the paper's pipeline: Decombinator V4 was used to annotate the V gene, J gene and CDR3 of the TCR sequences. Expanded TCRs were defined as changing significantly between any two time points under a Poisson model with p below 0.0001. TCR abundances were normalised to the total number of TCRs sequenced per sample and were expressed as counts per million. TRAV1-2 paired with TRAJ12, TRAJ20 or TRAJ33 defined MAIT TCRs, while TRAV10 paired with TRAJ18 defined iNKT TCRs. VDJdb, accessed 1 November 2021, was searched for CMV, EBV and SARS-CoV-2 annotated TCRs, excluding TCRs annotated for multiple antigens. The public sequencing data were trimmed at Q25 with fastp and processed into clonotypes with MiXCR by TCRdb, which kept only in-frame beta chains. Records with the same CDR3 protein are collapsed into one entry carrying the most frequent genes and DNA. None of the V and J calls come from the authors' own analysis; TCRdb made them. Counted in this sample were some 96,000 distinct CDR3 sequences; less than 15% of them appeared once. Under 2.5% of the sample belongs to the ten largest clones.

The sample is drawn from a study of early T cells in non-severe SARS-CoV-2 infection (dated by TCRdb to the early 2020s). At the level of the whole study: Because TCR sequencing relied on bulk RNA taken from unsorted whole blood, pairing of alpha and beta chains was not possible. The study at large found these results: Matching against VDJdb was skewed toward anti-spike CD8 responses, likely underestimated virus-specific expansions, and missed private and CD4 specificities.

A case-control design nested within a healthcare worker cohort in London, UK, was used, with weekly nasopharyngeal swab PCR tests and blood sampling performed. Healthcare workers were recruited between 23 and 31 March 2020, during the week of the UK lockdown, and were followed weekly for up to roughly 16 weeks. The sequenced sample was whole blood. This chain is built from TRBV29-1 and TRBJ2-1; the D segment may tentatively be TRBD1 or TRBD2, each giving 5 matched bases. The sequence came from an adult who was a healthcare worker with PCR-confirmed SARS-CoV-2 infection or an uninfected control (not recorded which). This receptor carries the CDR3 CSVLGANEQFF. The DNA sequence is TGCAGCGTTCTCGGGGCCAATGAGCAGTTCTTC.